This T cell receptor (beta chain) was profiled in a study of blood T cells in healthy people across ages. General study results and limits: Older age coincided with a roughly linear decline in TCR beta diversity per million T cells. In these data, TCR beta diversity tracked strongly with naive T cell percentage.

Together with a sample-barcoded 5' primer, a J-beta primer mix was included in a second PCR lasting roughly 6 to 12 cycles. TCRdb recomputed calls from the 5' RACE reads with MiXCR, one row per CDR3 protein. The sample records 790,000 or so distinct CDR3 sequences, roughly three fifths being singletons. As for this clonotype: Its antigen remains unidentified.

The CDR3 spans 11 residues. Germline loops: CDR1 DFQATT, CDR2 SNEGSKA (reference sequence). Researchers collected about 10 milliliters of peripheral blood from every single donor. The origin of this receptor is a man aged 40-55 years in good health. V usage is TRBV20-1 and J usage is TRBJ2-3; no clear D. Material for sequencing was blood. In DNA form, the CDR3 reads TGCAGCGCGGCCCCCACAGATACGCAGTATTTT. Protein sequence: CSAAPTDTQYF.